These 10 T cell receptor beta chains came from one sample sequenced in a study of blood T cell repertoires in COVID-19. Clones were sequenced by immunoSEQ multiplex PCR, and TCRdb holds only the in-frame ones, with some missing. The table shows 250,000 to 300,000 clones, with about 80% occurring only once. The sample consisted of PBMCs or T cells enriched from blood (not recorded which). The receptor set was obtained from a man aged 30-40 years with acute COVID-19.

The gene calls are TRBV19 and TRBJ2-1; 10 bases align to TRBD2. V dropped 4 bases and J dropped 7; count of bases not matched to a gene: 10. CDR3 length: 16 amino acids. Germline values: CDR1 LNHDA, CDR2 SQIVND (reference sequence). DNA for the CDR3: TGTGCCAGTAGTAGTACGACTAGCGGGTATGCGAATGAGCAGTTCTTC. It encodes CASSSTTSGYANEQFF.

This rearrangement joins TRBV4-1 to TRBJ1-6; D is undetermined. The CDR3 has 13 amino acids. Germline lookup yields CDR1 MGHRA and CDR2 YSYEKL. V was cut by 4 bases and J by 10 bases, with 11 bases left in between. CDR3 amino acids: CASSLHRVSPLHF. DNA for the CDR3: TGCGCCAGCAGCCTTCACCGGGTCTCACCCCTCCACTTT.

The rearrangement joins TRBV6-5 to TRBJ1-6; D not resolved. Germline V gene lookup returns CDR1 MNHEY and CDR2 SVGAGI. V shed 2 bases and J shed 6 bases, with 5 bases lying between them. This CDR3 is 13 amino acids long. For the CDR3, the DNA is TGTGCCAGCAGTTACGCGCGTAATTCACCCCTCCACTTT. This gives the protein CASSYARNSPLHF.

The J gene is TRBJ1-1, the V gene TRBV3-1 (or the pseudogene TRBV3-2), with unresolved D. The germline V gene encodes CDR1 LGHDT and CDR2 YNNKEL (reference sequence). Trimming pared 1 base from V and 4 bases from J, leaving 10 bases between. CDR3 length: 14 amino acids. This CDR3 reads CASSQVSRITEAFF. The DNA for the CDR3 is TGTGCCAGCAGCCAAGTTTCCAGGATCACTGAAGCTTTCTTT.

The sample holds one count of this clone. DNA of the CDR3: TGCGCCAGCAGCCTGAGCGGGGCCAGTGAGGAGACCCAGTACTTC. Translating it yields CASSLSGASEETQYF. The chain couples TRBV5-1 to TRBJ2-5; 7 positions match TRBD2. J was trimmed by 5 bases and V by 4 bases; bases with no gene match: 11. The CDR3 spans 15 residues. Germline lookup yields CDR1 SGHRS and CDR2 YFSETQ.

This chain links TRBV19 with TRBJ1-6; a possible D gene is TRBD1 (5 bases). The germline V gene encodes CDR1 LNHDA and CDR2 SQIVND (reference sequence). The CDR3 is made up of 14 amino acids. V was pared by 5 bases and J by 9 bases, with 14 bases between. This CDR3 is CASSERDGSSPLHF. CDR3 DNA: TGTGCCAGTAGTGAGCGGGACGGTAGTTCACCCCTCCACTTT.

V usage is TRBV7-7 and J usage is TRBJ2-7; perhaps TRBD2 as D (6 bases). CDR1 SSHAT and CDR2 FNYEAQ come from the germline V gene (reference sequence). CDR3 size: 14 residues. CDR3 sequence reads: CASRSGTLSPEQYV. In DNA, the CDR3 is TGTGCTAGCAGGTCCGGGACTCTCTCGCCCGAGCAGTACGTC.

The chain uses TRBV11-2 and TRBJ1-2; D remains ambiguous. The ends were cut back, 2 bases at V and 8 bases at J, with 21 bases in the middle. Germline-derived CDR1 and CDR2 are SGHAT and FQNNGV. This CDR3 spans 16 amino acids. The CDR3 region is CASSLLVGPGKEGYTF. The CDR3 DNA sequence: TGTGCCAGCAGCTTATTAGTGGGTCCGGGGAAGGAAGGCTACACCTTC.

This rearrangement joins TRBV19 to TRBJ2-1; 8 bases are shared with TRBD1. V was pared by 2 bases and J by 5 bases, with 2 bases of the junction left unmatched. Germline lookup yields CDR1 LNHDA and CDR2 SQIVND (reference sequence). The CDR3 runs to 14 residues. CDR3 residues: CASSIRTGNNEQFF. The CDR3 region has the DNA TGTGCCAGTAGTATAAGGACAGGGAACAATGAGCAGTTCTTC.

The rearrangement uses TRBV18 and TRBJ1-6; 10 bases are shared with TRBD1. This CDR3 contains 15 residues. Germline V gives CDR1 KGHSH, CDR2 LQKENI. V lost 3 bases, J lost 9 bases, and 5 bases stayed unmatched. The CDR3 protein is CASSPRDRGTSPLHF. In DNA, the CDR3 is TGTGCCAGCTCACCGCGGGACAGGGGAACTTCACCCCTCCACTTT. Full variable domain (outside the CDR3, taken from reference TRBV18 and TRBJ1-6): NAGVMQNPRHLVRRRGQEARLRCSPMKGHSHVYWYRQLPEEGLKFMVYLQKENIIDESGMPKERFSAEFPKEGPSILRIQQVVRGDSAAYFCASSPRDRGTSPLHFGNGTRLTVT.